The source of this TCR beta chain is a study of post-analysis software for immune sequencing data. Study-wide results and caveats: Four or five TRBV segments were significantly more frequent in patients than in controls. TRBV5-6, TRBV5-1 and TRBV20-1 were among these segments. The F measure placed samples prepared in the same batch into strongly shared clusters.

Germline CDR1 and CDR2: MNHEY and SVGEGT. The CDR3 has 13 residues. A remark on this clonotype: Its matching antigen is unknown.

TCR beta cDNA libraries included unique molecular identifiers. From roughly 1 to 10 million T cells, 400,000 to 600,000 cDNA molecules were obtained. Via MiXCR, TCRdb re-called the PCR reads, giving one row per CDR3 protein. The sample has around 400,000 distinct CDR3 sequences, roughly 38% seen once. This clonotype originated in a girl aged 2 to 10 with multiple sclerosis. Sequences were obtained from blood. This chain links TRBV6-2 or TRBV6-3 with TRBJ2-4; D remains ambiguous. Gene TRBJ2-7 matches the end of the DNA better, so the J call may be wrong. CDR3: CASRYDTPSEQYF. The CDR3 DNA reads TGTGCCAGCAGGTACGACACTCCCAGCGAGCAGTACTTC.